These 2 T cell receptor beta chains originate from one sample sequenced in a study of blood T cell repertoires in COVID-19. Sequenced by immunoSEQ multiplex PCR; TCRdb stores in-frame clones only, minus some. The sample lists about 260,000 clones; 85% to 90% were seen once. The sample was peripheral blood. The receptors were sampled from a woman aged 40-49 years with acute or convalescent COVID-19.

This clone has just a few counts. The chain couples TRBV10-3 to TRBJ1-3; possible D gene TRBD1, 6 bases. CDR3 length equals 14 residues. The V and J ends lost 4 bases and 0 bases respectively, with 7 bases between them. Per the germline V gene, CDR1 is ENHRY and CDR2 is SYGVKD. Here the CDR3 reads CAISGTDSGNTIYF. CDR3 sequence (DNA): TGTGCCATCAGTGGGACAGACTCTGGAAACACCATATATTTT.

A single count supports this clone. The chain recombines TRBV6-6 with TRBJ2-1, with TRBD2 matching 10 bases. Trimming removed 0 bases from V and 5 bases from J; junction bases left unmatched: 4. In germline, CDR1 is MNHNY, CDR2 SVGAGI (reference sequence). The CDR3 totals 16 residues. The CDR3 sequence: CASSYSLAGGHNEQFF. The CDR3, as DNA: TGTGCCAGCAGTTACTCATTAGCGGGGGGTCACAATGAGCAGTTCTTC.